The TCR beta chain described here comes from a study of control samples from healthy donors and cancer patients. Sequencing used immunoSEQ multiplex PCR; TCRdb keeps in-frame clones, though not all of them. The sample lists about 100,000 clones; around 85% were seen once. V was cut by 1 base and J by 8 bases, with 16 bases left in between. Germline values: CDR1 SGHRS, CDR2 YFSETQ. This CDR3 is 15 amino acids long. V is TRBV5-1 and J is TRBJ2-1; no clear D gene. The sequence derives from a man between 25 and 39 years old in good health. The sample consisted of blood. The CDR3 bases are TGCGCCAGCAGCTTGTTTGATGTGGAATTCGATGAGCAGTTCTTC. It translates to CASSLFDVEFDEQFF.